This T cell receptor (beta chain) was observed in a study of cytomegalovirus exposure and HLA in healthy donors (dated by TCRdb to about 2017). Study-wide context: According to an earlier analysis of a few hundred of the donors, some 180 million T cells yielded 117 million unique TCR beta sequences and around 300 Gb of sequence data. To predict cytomegalovirus infection status, the study brought together high-throughput TCR immunosequencing, statistical association of individual TCRs with disease status, and machine learning. A later genetic analysis used genome-wide SNP genotypes for about 65% of the 666 donors, treating that subset as a discovery cohort. Alongside the repertoire data, information on donor age, sex, ethnicity and CMV serostatus was compiled. An early release covering roughly 600 HLA-typed donors comprised about 300 gigabases of sequencing data and roughly 85 million unique TCR sequences. Because of strong linkage in the cohort, a few DR-DQ haplotypes were treated as single units for association and clustering. All discovery cohort repertoires had been generated using a single sequencing platform. In a later analysis, previously published TCR beta repertoires from some 640 donors were re-analyzed and high-resolution HLA genotyping was added so that TCR occurrence patterns could be studied. Besides the first cohort of approximately 710 subjects, a separate validation cohort made up of 120 different subjects was used. Class I and class II HLA loci were covered by the typing at four-digit resolution. Typing coverage differed by locus: A, B, C, DRB1 and DQB1 were typed in roughly 620-630 donors, DQA1 in approximately 520, DPA1 in 600 to 610, and DPB1 in just under 490. In an earlier analysis of 500 to 650 of the donors, high-throughput TCR beta sequencing was used to judge whether each TCR beta V gene segment behaved as functional or pseudogenic. Across around 400 genotyped donors of the cohort, an average of roughly 250,000 unique TCR beta nucleotide sequences per donor were sequenced, and about a sixth of those sequences were non-productive. Using immunosequencing, the study profiled T cell repertoires from fewer than 850 subjects and related those repertoires to cytomegalovirus serostatus. Rather than using new phenotypic data, the later analysis identified candidate immune exposures from TCR beta sequences and from how often those sequences occurred across donors. The study was designed to test whether signatures of past pathogen exposure could be identified by cataloging public T cell receptors. The genetic ancestry cluster associated with self-reported Caucasian donors included about 84% of the roughly 390 genotyped donors. Results the study describes overall, beyond this receptor: In both the original and validation cohorts, the classifier was reported to diagnose cytomegalovirus status with high specificity and sensitivity. In an earlier analysis of about 550 of the donors, most TCR beta V segments were observed in productive rearrangements about 87% or about 30% of the time, broadly matching IMGT annotations. A few of the identified cytomegalovirus-associated TCR beta chains were confirmed in vitro to be specific for cytomegalovirus antigens. Most TCR sequences were seen in very few donors, while some public TCRs were found in many individuals. A later analysis found that most CMV-associated TCR beta chains appeared HLA-restricted, with HLA associations seemingly driven largely by CMV exposure. In a later analysis, HLA-associated TCR beta chains were found to be more clonally expanded and to have lower generation probabilities than equally common non-associated chains. Because the 87-base-pair reads could not distinguish some IMGT-functional V segments, including TRBV6-2 and TRBV6-3, those segments were excluded. The only immune exposure information available for the cohort was CMV serostatus. Over 15 rarely observed V segments, including chromosome 9 orphons, were excluded from the earlier analysis of 550 to 700 of the donors because counts were too low. Linkage disequilibrium might explain the correlated functional status among segregating V segments, but an unknown experimental factor could not be ruled out. An association between a missense DCLRE1C variant and V-gene and J-gene trimming of TCR beta chains was found in a later genetic analysis and replicated in an independent cohort. A later analysis associated 15,000 to 20,000 TCR beta sequences with specific HLA alleles at a false discovery rate of 0.05. A further reported finding was that TCR beta sequences accurately predicted the HLA-A and HLA-B alleles for most subjects in the first cohort. According to a later analysis, parvovirus B19, influenza, CMV and Epstein-Barr virus appeared linked to several top co-occurrence clusters. According to the authors, the approach could potentially be generalized to other disease states and immunological phenotypes. Only TCR beta chains were sequenced in this cohort, and the absence of alpha or paired-chain data limited detectable features. A group of highly shared sequence variants was considered likely to be a technical artifact of the sequencing pipeline. In a later genetic analysis, fewer N-insertions in productive TCRs were reported among donors in an Asian-associated ancestry cluster than the roughly 700-donor mean. When HLA alleles, especially DR and DQ, strongly co-occurred, TCR associations were difficult to assign to individual alleles. In a later analysis, the rate of TCR association differed among HLA loci, with DRB1 alleles having the most associated TCRs and HLA-C alleles having the fewest. The presence/absence analyses assumed that sequencing depth was roughly uniform across donors, and that assumption may not be true. A total of about 150 TCR beta chains were listed by the study as associated with cytomegalovirus. Because HLA typing was unavailable for some donors at each locus, only the typed subset was used in association tests.

The receptor library was made with the immunoSEQ multiplex PCR assay. For the multiplex PCR, a mixture combining 60 forward primers for TCR Vbeta segments and 13 reverse primers for TCR Jbeta segments was used. The CDR3 region of rearranged TCR beta genes was amplified from genomic DNA by a multiplex PCR assay. Amplified TCR beta libraries were sequenced as 87-base-pair reads on the Illumina HiSeq System. In the authors' own workflow: A later analysis counted tens of millions of unique TCR beta chains across the approximately 700 repertoires, and approximately 11 million of these chains were shared by at least two donors. Raw reads were error-corrected and collapsed into unique sequences with a nearest-neighbor algorithm that merged closely related sequences to remove PCR and sequencing errors. CDR3 sequences were aligned to IMGT reference sequences to assign V, D and J gene segments. For a sequence to be retained, a match of at least six nucleotides was required to both a V gene segment and a J gene segment. A rearrangement counted as productive if the CDR3 had no stop codons and remained in frame with V and J, and every other rearrangement counted as non-productive. Following IMGT convention, CDR3 was defined as the stretch from the second conserved V-encoded cysteine up to the conserved J-encoded phenylalanine. In an earlier analysis of more than 550 of the donors, sequences lacking an unambiguous match to a single V gene segment were excluded. In an earlier analysis of roughly 600 of the donors, a V segment was called functional when productive rearrangements were above 56.7%, and segregating when the standard deviation between donors exceeded 5%. A statistical classification framework was developed to diagnose cytomegalovirus status using the catalog of TCR beta chain sequences. V and J gene assignment, in a later analysis, came from comparing TCR nucleotide sequences with IMGT/GENE-DB human TR gene sequences. A later analysis assigned CDR3 sequences and most-parsimonious VDJ recombination scenarios with the TCRdist pipeline. In a later analysis, each TCR beta chain was defined by its CDR3 amino acid sequence together with its V-gene family, and reads lacking a unique V-gene family were excluded. A later analysis removed roughly 590 highly shared, low-generation-probability nucleotide sequences to deal with suspected cross-contamination and a sequencing artifact. A later analysis calculated a clonal expansion index for each public chain from normalized within-repertoire ranks of inferred template counts. In a later analysis, generation probabilities were computed with a VDJ recombination model fitted to out-of-frame rearrangements, and the resulting probabilities were checked against IGoR. A later analysis scored TCR-TCR, TCR-HLA and TCR-CMV co-occurrence with hypergeometric tests, applying a repertoire-size bias correction to TCR pairs. False discovery rates were estimated in a later analysis by permuting HLA or CMV assignments 20 times. In a later analysis, co-occurring TCRs were grouped using DBSCAN, with TCRdist sequence similarity added in when clustering inside HLA-allele-positive subsets. Co-occurrence clustering excluded repertoires with fewer than 30,000 or more than 120,000 public chains, plus five with anomalous nucleotide sharing. This immuneACCESS table, as held by TCRdb, lists in-frame sequences with V and J called but not all clones. Of the missing ones, under half trace to an unresolved V gene in checked studies; the others have no known cause. The V and J calls and clone size are taken from that table; D and trimming were inferred from the DNA. The sample data list some 200,000 clones, and approximately 78% of these were observed just once. Around 0.75% of the sample is in the top ten clones.

The cohort consisted of fewer than 700 healthy bone marrow donors. All cohort members were sampled while nominally healthy, although unrecorded immune exposures were likely present. The donor tested CMV seronegative, placing the donor among the 300 to 450 seronegative members of the cohort. Each donor provided a peripheral blood sample, and peripheral blood mononuclear cells were used for TCR beta sequencing. The Qiagen DNeasy Blood Extraction Kit was used to extract genomic DNA from the blood cell samples. Remarks on this clone: Its antigen remains unidentified. Per-base qualities were not stored, and no clone one base away is much larger.

The CDR3 has 11 amino acids, counting the end cysteine and phenylalanine. Only the CDR3 part of the read is kept: 33 bases, read in frame from the first base. Taken from the germline V gene (reference sequence), the CDR1 and CDR2 loops are PRHDT and FYEKMQ. V and J are truncated by 3 bases and 6 bases respectively, leaving an intervening sequence of 3 bases. The sequence derives from a woman under 30 in good health and CMV-seronegative. The receptor chain draws on TRBV13 and TRBJ2-1, with the D gene uncertain. The sequencing sample was made of PBMCs. This receptor carries the CDR3 CASSFFNEQFF. The nucleotides read TGTGCCAGCAGCTTCTTCAATGAGCAGTTCTTC.